This note documents a single T cell receptor (beta chain) sequence. Its antigen is not known. The data stem from a study of PD-1 blockade in classical Hodgkin lymphoma. Study-level background: Patients were treated with nivolumab at 3 mg/kg, and this was given intravenously every 2 weeks. Study-wide points: It was CD4+ TCR diversity, not CD8+, that rose significantly by C4D1. The drivers behind the repertoire differences, possibly disease activity or prior therapy, remain undefined.

Trimming left V 6 bases short and J 0 bases short, with 9 bases between. Germline assignment: CDR1 KGHSH and CDR2 LQKENI. CDR3 length: 14 residues. Relapse was seen in all patients after autologous stem cell transplantation, and brentuximab vedotin exposure was variable. Magnetic negative selection isolated CD8+ T cells from thawed PBMCs. Generated by immunoSEQ multiplex PCR, the TCRdb table keeps only in-frame clones and is missing some. This repertoire shows over 2,000 clones, about three quarters found once; its top ten account for approximately 32%. Sequencing used CD8+ T cells from blood, obtained at baseline. The rearrangement links TRBV18 to TRBJ1-5, with a weak D call TRBD1 (6 bases). The sequence came from a human donor with classical Hodgkin lymphoma. The CDR3, as DNA: TGTGCCAGCTCCCTGGACAGTAGCAATCAGCCCCAGCATTTT. Translating it yields CASSLDSSNQPQHF. The full variable domain, with the rest looked up from reference TRBV18 and TRBJ1-5, is NAGVMQNPRHLVRRRGQEARLRCSPMKGHSHVYWYRQLPEEGLKFMVYLQKENIIDESGMPKERFSAEFPKEGPSILRIQQVVRGDSAAYFCASSLDSSNQPQHFGDGTRLSIL.